This is a list of T cell receptor beta chains from one sample in a study of cytomegalovirus exposure and HLA in healthy donors. The repertoire was sequenced with immunoSEQ multiplex PCR; TCRdb's copy has only in-frame clones and lacks some. The sample lists around 160,000 clones, just over 75% occurring once. Sequenced sample: PBMCs. The receptor set was obtained from a middle-aged woman in good health and CMV-seronegative. Both conserved end residues are part of each CDR3. A D gene is named only where the DNA matches it firmly. Clone size is shown for a subset of rows, as once, few, many or a class of expanded clone.

TRBV18	NA	TRBJ1-5	NA	15	CASSRNIEMDQPQHF	TGTGCCAGCTCACGCAATATAGAAATGGATCAGCCCCAGCATTTT
TRBV15	NA	TRBJ2-3	NA	15	CATSSRKLATDTQYF	TGTGCCACCAGCAGTCGTAAACTAGCCACAGATACGCAGTATTTT
TRBV4-2	once	TRBJ1-2	TRBD1	17	CASSQDSGTGAGGSYTF	TGTGCCAGCAGCCAAGATTCGGGTACTGGCGCAGGGGGTAGCTACACCTTC
TRBV28	NA	TRBJ1-1	NA	17	CASSLLSHVGENTEAFF	TGTGCCAGCAGTTTATTAAGTCACGTAGGGGAGAACACTGAAGCTTTCTTT
TRBV2	NA	TRBJ2-2	NA	15	CASSAQGLNTGELFF	TGTGCCAGCAGTGCTCAGGGGCTGAACACCGGGGAGCTGTTTTTT
TRBV29-1	NA	TRBJ2-7	TRBD2	14	CSVDMGRMGGEQYF	TGCAGCGTTGATATGGGACGCATGGGGGGGGAGCAGTACTTC
TRBV7-9	NA	TRBJ2-3	NA	17	CASSLGGGGTLTDTQYF	TGTGCCAGCAGCTTAGGGGGGGGCGGTACACTTACAGATACGCAGTATTTT
TRBV29-1	NA	TRBJ1-1	NA	12	CSVEEGGEEAFF	TGCAGCGTTGAGGAGGGTGGGGAGGAAGCTTTCTTT
TRBV7-9	once	TRBJ1-2	TRBD1	14	CASSPPQGAYGYTF	TGTGCCAGCAGCCCCCCACAGGGGGCCTATGGCTACACCTTC
TRBV11-2	NA	TRBJ2-7	TRBD2	15	CASSRRAGDAYEQYF	TGTGCCAGCAGCAGGAGAGCGGGGGACGCCTACGAGCAGTACTTC
TRBV27	NA	TRBJ2-7	TRBD2	15	CASSLTSGGPYEQYF	TGTGCCAGCAGCCTGACTAGCGGGGGTCCCTACGAGCAGTACTTC
TRBV5-6	NA	TRBJ1-1	NA	13	CASSSRANTEAFF	TGTGCCAGCAGCTCCAGGGCGAACACTGAAGCTTTCTTT
TRBV27	NA	TRBJ2-2	TRBD2	17	CASSRRLAGGQTGELFF	TGTGCCAGCAGTAGAAGACTAGCGGGAGGCCAGACCGGGGAGCTGTTTTTT
TRBV10-1	NA	TRBJ1-1	NA	15	CASSDSWGHETEAFF	TGCGCCAGCAGTGACTCGTGGGGACATGAAACTGAAGCTTTCTTT
TRBV15	NA	TRBJ2-1	TRBD2	16	CATSRAYGSGSNEQFF	TGTGCCACCAGCAGAGCTTACGGTAGCGGGAGCAATGAGCAGTTCTTC
TRBV2	NA	TRBJ1-5	TRBD1	12	CASRGQVKPQHF	TGTGCCAGCAGGGGACAGGTTAAGCCCCAGCATTTT
TRBV28	once	TRBJ2-7	TRBD1	13	CASSLDRFYEQYF	TGTGCCAGCAGTTTGGACAGGTTCTACGAGCAGTACTTC
TRBV5-1	once	TRBJ2-1	TRBD2	16	CASSTGLVEEINEQFF	TGCGCCAGCAGCACCGGACTAGTTGAGGAGATCAATGAGCAGTTCTTC
TRBV6-4	NA	TRBJ2-1	TRBD2	15	CASRPGTSGNNEQFF	TGTGCCAGCAGACCCGGGACTAGCGGCAACAATGAGCAGTTCTTC
TRBV5-1	NA	TRBJ2-5	NA	13	CASSLAGGETQYF	TGCGCCAGCAGCTTGGCCGGAGGAGAGACCCAGTACTTC
TRBV27	NA	TRBJ2-3	NA	14	CASSLSAGTDTQYF	TGTGCCAGCAGTTTATCGGCGGGGACAGATACGCAGTATTTT
TRBV7-9	NA	TRBJ2-2	TRBD1	16	CASSLGQGVATGELFF	TGTGCCAGCAGCTTAGGACAGGGTGTGGCCACCGGGGAGCTGTTTTTT
TRBV19	NA	TRBJ2-1	TRBD1	13	CASSNNRGSESFF	TGTGCCAGTAGTAACAACAGGGGGTCCGAGTCGTTCTTC
TRBV7-3	few	TRBJ2-6	TRBD2	17	CASSPTSGRFGANVLTF	TGTGCCAGCAGCCCGACTAGCGGGAGGTTTGGGGCCAACGTCCTGACTTTC
TRBV6-6	NA	TRBJ1-3	NA	15	CASSLQAISGNTIYF	TGTGCCAGCAGTCTACAGGCGATCTCTGGAAACACCATATATTTT
TRBV29-1	once	TRBJ2-1	TRBD2	18	CSVERDRAGGPNYNEQFF	TGCAGCGTTGAACGGGATAGGGCGGGAGGGCCTAACTACAATGAGCAGTTCTTC
TRBV6-1	NA	TRBJ1-3	NA	15	CASSPDRSSGNTIYF	TGTGCCAGCAGTCCGGACAGAAGCTCTGGAAACACCATATATTTT
TRBV9	NA	TRBJ2-1	TRBD2	15	CASSVRLAEDNEQFF	TGTGCCAGCAGCGTAAGACTAGCGGAAGACAATGAGCAGTTCTTC
TRBV4-1	NA	TRBJ2-3	TRBD2	16	CASSQDSTSDTDTQYF	TGCGCCAGCAGCCAAGATTCCACTAGCGACACAGATACGCAGTATTTT
TRBV6-1	NA	TRBJ1-3	NA	15	CASSDRQASGNTIYF	TGTGCCAGCAGTGATCGACAGGCCTCTGGAAACACCATATATTTT
TRBV4-2	NA	TRBJ2-2	NA	16	CASSQEGRGNTGELFF	TGTGCCAGCAGCCAAGAAGGGCGGGGAAACACCGGGGAGCTGTTTTTT
TRBV7-9	NA	TRBJ2-3	NA	14	CASSSSLYTDTQYF	TGTGCCAGCAGCTCCTCCCTCTACACAGATACGCAGTATTTT
TRBV5-8	NA	TRBJ1-3	NA	14	CASSLRGRQNTIYF	TGTGCCAGCAGCTTACGGGGAAGGCAAAACACCATATATTTT
TRBV19	NA	TRBJ2-1	NA	14	CASSIRTAVNEQFF	TGTGCCAGTAGTATTCGGACAGCGGTCAATGAGCAGTTCTTC
TRBV5-8	NA	TRBJ1-1	NA	15	CASSLGGQLNTEAFF	TGTGCCAGCAGCTTGGGAGGACAGTTGAACACTGAAGCTTTCTTT